These 8 T cell receptor beta chains were sequenced from one sample in a study of OX40 agonist ivuxolimab in advanced cancers. Here immunoSEQ multiplex PCR was the method, and the copy in TCRdb shows in-frame clones only, minus some. The data hold 55,000 or so clones, with 70% to 90% observed a single time. This material consisted of CD4+ or CD8+ T cells sorted from blood, taken in a trial of the OX40 agonist ivuxolimab. The receptors were gathered from an adult with an advanced solid tumor such as melanoma, head and neck, liver or kidney cancer.

This clone was recorded once. V and J are TRBV5-8 and TRBJ2-7; either TRBD1 or TRBD2 may supply D (5 bases each). Germline V gene lookup returns CDR1 SGHTS and CDR2 YDEGEE. The CDR3 is 14 amino acids. V was cut by 3 bases and J by 4 bases, with 14 bases left in between. CDR3 protein: CASSSWGTPYEQYF. In DNA, the CDR3 is TGTGCCAGCAGCTCCTGGGGGACGCCGTACGAGCAGTACTTC.

This chain uses TRBV30 with TRBJ1-1; D not resolved. This CDR3 contains 18 residues. Trimming took off 0 bases at V and 0 bases at J, with 20 bases between the two ends. CDR1 is GTSNPN and CDR2 is SVGIG in the germline V gene (reference sequence). DNA of the CDR3: TGTGCCTGGAGTGTGTCGGTGTGGGGAAACTTTATGAACACTGAAGCTTTCTTT. Translation: CAWSVSVWGNFMNTEAFF.

V usage is TRBV19 and J usage is TRBJ1-4, with D perhaps matching TRBD1 (6 bases). The CDR3 covers 17 residues. Germline values: CDR1 LNHDA, CDR2 SQIVND (reference sequence). Trimming removed 7 bases from V and 5 bases from J, with 23 bases in between. The CDR3 loop reads CASTPPTGRRTNEKLFF. The CDR3 DNA is TGTGCCAGTACCCCCCCCACAGGGAGGCGGACGAATGAAAAACTGTTTTTT.

The chain couples TRBV15 to TRBJ1-2; TRBD1 is a possible D gene (5 bases). Trimming took off 1 base at V and 6 bases at J, with 12 bases between the two ends. The germline V gene has CDR1 LNHNV and CDR2 YYDKDF (reference sequence). The CDR3 totals 14 residues. The CDR3 loop reads CATSRVGTSNGYTF. CDR3 in DNA: TGTGCCACCAGCAGAGTTGGGACCTCGAATGGCTACACCTTC.

This clone was seen more than once but under ten times. This chain uses TRBV7-9 with TRBJ1-2; D is uncertain. The V end was cut by 0 bases, the J end by 3 bases, with 14 bases between. This CDR3 spans 16 amino acids. Germline CDR1 and CDR2: SEHNR and FQNEAQ (reference sequence). CDR3 amino acids: CASSLAPRGRDYGYTF. CDR3 DNA sequence: TGTGCCAGCAGCTTAGCGCCCCGAGGAAGGGACTATGGCTACACCTTC.

The chain recombines TRBV28 with TRBJ1-2; D not certain. V lost 6 bases to trimming and J lost 4 bases, with 6 bases between them. This CDR3 region has 11 residues. CDR1 and CDR2 (germline): MDHEN, SYDVKM. The CDR3 DNA reads TGTGCCAGCAGCGGAATCTATGGCTACACCTTC. Translating gives CASSGIYGYTF.

Details on this clone: In the same sample, other DNA sequences code for this CDR3. The chain employs TRBV28 and TRBJ2-6; D remains unclear. CDR3 length: 13 amino acids. CDR1 is MDHEN and CDR2 is SYDVKM in the germline V gene. With 8 bases removed from V and 0 bases from J, the gap between germline ends came to 5 bases. For the CDR3, the DNA is TGTGCCAGCTCCCCCTCTGGGGCCAACGTCCTGACTTTC. Amino acids: CASSPSGANVLTF.

This rearrangement joins TRBV29-1 to TRBJ2-3, with TRBD2 matching over 13 bases. Germline values: CDR1 SQVTM, CDR2 ANQGSEA. V lost 6 bases and J lost 0; bases outside the gene matches: 12. The CDR3 is 18 residues long. In DNA, the CDR3 is TGCAGCGTGAAGGGGGGACTAGCGGGACCCTCTAGCACAGATACGCAGTATTTT. This encodes CSVKGGLAGPSSTDTQYF.